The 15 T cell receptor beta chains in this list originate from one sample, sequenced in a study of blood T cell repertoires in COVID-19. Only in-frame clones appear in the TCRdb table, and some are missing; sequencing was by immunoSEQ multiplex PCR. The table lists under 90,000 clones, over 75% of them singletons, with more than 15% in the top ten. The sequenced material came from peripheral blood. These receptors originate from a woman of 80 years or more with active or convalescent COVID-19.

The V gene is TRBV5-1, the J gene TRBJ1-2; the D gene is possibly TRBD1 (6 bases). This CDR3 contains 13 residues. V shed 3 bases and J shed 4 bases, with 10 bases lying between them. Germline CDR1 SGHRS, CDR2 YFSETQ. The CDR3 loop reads CASSYTGLYGYTF. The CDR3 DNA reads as TGCGCCAGCAGCTACACAGGGCTCTATGGCTACACCTTC.

CDR3 sequence (DNA): TGTGCCAGCAGTTTTCTCCTTACCGGGACAGTGAGCTCCTACGAGCAGTACTTC. Protein product: CASSFLLTGTVSSYEQYF. This chain uses TRBV27 with TRBJ2-7; 7 nucleotides align to TRBD1. The CDR3 covers 18 residues. Germline values: CDR1 MNHEY, CDR2 SMNVEV (reference sequence). The V segment lost 3 bases and the J segment 0 bases; nucleotides outside the gene matches: 14.

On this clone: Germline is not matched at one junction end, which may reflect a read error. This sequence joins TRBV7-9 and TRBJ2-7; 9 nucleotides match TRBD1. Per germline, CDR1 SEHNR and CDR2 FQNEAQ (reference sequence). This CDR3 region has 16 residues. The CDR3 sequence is CASSPPGTGFSHEQYF. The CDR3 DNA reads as TGTGCCAGCAGCCCCCCCGGGACAGGGTTCTCCCACGAGCAGTACTTC.

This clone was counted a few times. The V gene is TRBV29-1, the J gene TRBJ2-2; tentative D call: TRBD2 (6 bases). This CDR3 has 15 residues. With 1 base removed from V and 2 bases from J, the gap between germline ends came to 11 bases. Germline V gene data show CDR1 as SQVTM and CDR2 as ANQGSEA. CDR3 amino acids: CSVEAEDYNTGELFF. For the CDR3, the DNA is TGCAGCGTTGAAGCAGAGGACTACAACACCGGGGAGCTGTTTTTT.

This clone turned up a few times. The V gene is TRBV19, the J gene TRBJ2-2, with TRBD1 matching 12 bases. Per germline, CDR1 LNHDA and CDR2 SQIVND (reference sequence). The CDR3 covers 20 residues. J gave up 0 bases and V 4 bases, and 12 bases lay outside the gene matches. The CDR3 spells CASSRLPGQGARPNTGELFF. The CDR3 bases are TGTGCCAGTAGTAGATTACCGGGACAGGGGGCACGGCCGAACACCGGGGAGCTGTTTTTT.

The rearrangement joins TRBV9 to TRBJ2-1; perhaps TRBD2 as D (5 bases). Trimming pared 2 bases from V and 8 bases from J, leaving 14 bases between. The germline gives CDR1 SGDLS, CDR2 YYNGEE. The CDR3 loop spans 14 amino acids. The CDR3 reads CASSVRYPRDEQFF. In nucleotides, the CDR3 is TGTGCCAGCAGCGTCAGATATCCGCGGGATGAGCAGTTCTTC.

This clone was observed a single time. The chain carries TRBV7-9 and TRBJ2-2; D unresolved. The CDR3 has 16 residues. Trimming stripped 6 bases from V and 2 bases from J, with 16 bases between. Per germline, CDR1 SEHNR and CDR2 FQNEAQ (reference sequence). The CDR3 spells CASSPPGNRNTGELFF. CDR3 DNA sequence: TGTGCCAGCAGTCCCCCCGGCAACAGAAACACCGGGGAGCTGTTTTTT. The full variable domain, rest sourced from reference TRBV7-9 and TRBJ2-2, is DTGVSQNPRHKITKRGQNVTFRCDPISEHNRLYWYRQTLGQGPEFLTYFQNEAQLEKSRLLSDRFSAERPKGSFSTLEIQRTEQGDSAMYLCASSPPGNRNTGELFFGEGSRLTVL.

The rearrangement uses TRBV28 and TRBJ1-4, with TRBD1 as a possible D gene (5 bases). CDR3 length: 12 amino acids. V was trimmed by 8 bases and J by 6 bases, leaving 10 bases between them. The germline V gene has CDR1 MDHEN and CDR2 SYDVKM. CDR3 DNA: TGTGCCAGCCAGTGGGGGGATGAAAAACTGTTTTTT. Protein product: CASQWGDEKLFF. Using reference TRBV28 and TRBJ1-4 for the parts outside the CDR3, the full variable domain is DVKVTQSSRYLVKRTGEKVFLECVQDMDHENMFWYRQDPGLGLRLIYFSYDVKMKEKGDIPEGYSVSREKKERFSLILESASTNQTSMYLCASQWGDEKLFFGSGTQLSVL.

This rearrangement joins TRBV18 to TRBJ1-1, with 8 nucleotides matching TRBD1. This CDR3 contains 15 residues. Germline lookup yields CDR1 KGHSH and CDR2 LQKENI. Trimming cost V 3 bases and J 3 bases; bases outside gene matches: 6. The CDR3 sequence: CASSPGQEFHTEAFF. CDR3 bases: TGTGCCAGCTCACCGGGACAGGAGTTTCACACTGAAGCTTTCTTT.

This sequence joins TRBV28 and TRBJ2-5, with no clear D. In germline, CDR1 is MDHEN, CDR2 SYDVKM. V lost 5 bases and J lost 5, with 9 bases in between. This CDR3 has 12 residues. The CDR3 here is CASSPGTETQYF. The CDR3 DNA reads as TGTGCCAGCAGTCCGGGTACCGAGACCCAGTACTTC.

The CDR3 bases are TGTGCCAGCAGGTACCAGGGGGCTGAACAGCCCCAGCATTTT. It yields the protein CASRYQGAEQPQHF. J is TRBJ1-5 and V is TRBV7-2, with 8 positions matching TRBD1. The CDR3 extends over 14 amino acids. Trimming took 6 bases from V and 7 from J; bases not matched to a gene: 8. CDR1 SGHTA and CDR2 FQGNSA come from the germline V gene.

In DNA form, the CDR3 reads TGCGCCAGCAGTGAGGCCGGGACAGTTCAAACCTCTGGAAACACCATATATTTT. Translation gives CASSEAGTVQTSGNTIYF. The chain links TRBV10-2 to TRBJ1-3, with 7 bases fitting TRBD1. J lost 0 bases, V lost 2 bases, and 10 bases had no gene match. This CDR3 is built from 18 residues. Germline values: CDR1 WSHSY, CDR2 SAAADI.

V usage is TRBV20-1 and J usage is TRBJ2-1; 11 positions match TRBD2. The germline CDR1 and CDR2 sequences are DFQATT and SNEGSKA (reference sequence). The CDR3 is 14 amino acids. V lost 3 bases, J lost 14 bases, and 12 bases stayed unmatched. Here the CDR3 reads CSASSTSGTPEEFF. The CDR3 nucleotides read TGCAGTGCTAGTTCGACTAGCGGGACCCCCGAGGAGTTCTTC.

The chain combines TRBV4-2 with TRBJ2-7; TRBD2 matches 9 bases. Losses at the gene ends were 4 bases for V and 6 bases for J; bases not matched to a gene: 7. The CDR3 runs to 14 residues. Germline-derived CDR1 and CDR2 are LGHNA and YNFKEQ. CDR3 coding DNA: TGTGCCAGCAGCCCCCGGACTAGCGTCTCCGAGCAGTACTTC. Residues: CASSPRTSVSEQYF.

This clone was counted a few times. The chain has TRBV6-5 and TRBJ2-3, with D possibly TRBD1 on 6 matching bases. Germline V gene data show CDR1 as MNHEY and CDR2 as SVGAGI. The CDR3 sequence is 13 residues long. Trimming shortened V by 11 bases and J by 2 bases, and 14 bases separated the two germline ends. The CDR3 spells CASRSGATDTQYF. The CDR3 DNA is TGTGCCTCGCGATCAGGGGCCACAGATACGCAGTATTTT.